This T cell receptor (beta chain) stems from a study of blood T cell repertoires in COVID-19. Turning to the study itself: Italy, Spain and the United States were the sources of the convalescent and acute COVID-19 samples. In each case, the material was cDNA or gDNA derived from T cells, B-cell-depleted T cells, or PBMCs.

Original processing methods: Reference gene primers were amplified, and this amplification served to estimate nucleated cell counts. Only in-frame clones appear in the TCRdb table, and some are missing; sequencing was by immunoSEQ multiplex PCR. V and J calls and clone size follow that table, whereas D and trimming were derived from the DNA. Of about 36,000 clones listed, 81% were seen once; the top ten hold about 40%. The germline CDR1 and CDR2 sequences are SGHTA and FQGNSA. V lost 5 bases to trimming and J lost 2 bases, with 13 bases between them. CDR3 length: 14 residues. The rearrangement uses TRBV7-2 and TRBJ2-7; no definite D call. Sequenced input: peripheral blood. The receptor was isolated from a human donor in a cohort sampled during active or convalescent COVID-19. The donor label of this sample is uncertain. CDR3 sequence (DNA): TGTGCCAGCAGCCCCCCAGCACTACCCTACGAGCAGTACTTC. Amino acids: CASSPPALPYEQYF. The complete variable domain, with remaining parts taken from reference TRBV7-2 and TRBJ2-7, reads GAGVSQSPSNKVTEKGKDVELRCDPISGHTALYWYRQSLGQGLEFLIYFQGNSAPDKSGLPSDRFSAERTGGSVSTLTIQRTQQEDSAVYLCASSPPALPYEQYFGPGTRLTVT.